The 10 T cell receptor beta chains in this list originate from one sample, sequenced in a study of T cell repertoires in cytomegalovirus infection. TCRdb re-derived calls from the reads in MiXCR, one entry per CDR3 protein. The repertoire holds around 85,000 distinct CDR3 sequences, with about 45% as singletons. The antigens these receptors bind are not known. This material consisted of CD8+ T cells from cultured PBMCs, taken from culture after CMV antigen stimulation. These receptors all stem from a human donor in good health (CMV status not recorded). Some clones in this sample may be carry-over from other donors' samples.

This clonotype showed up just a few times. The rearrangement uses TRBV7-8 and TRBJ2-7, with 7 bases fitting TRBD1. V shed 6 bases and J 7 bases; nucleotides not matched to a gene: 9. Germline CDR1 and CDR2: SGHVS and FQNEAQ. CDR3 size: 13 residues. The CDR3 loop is CASSTSTGREQYF. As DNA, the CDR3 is TGTGCCAGCAGTACCTCGACAGGGCGTGAGCAGTACTTC.

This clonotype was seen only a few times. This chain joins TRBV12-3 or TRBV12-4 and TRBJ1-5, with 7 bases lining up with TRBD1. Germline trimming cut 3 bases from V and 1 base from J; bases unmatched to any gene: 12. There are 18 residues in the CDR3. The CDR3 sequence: CASSLVKDRVWSNQPQHF. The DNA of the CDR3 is TGTGCCAGCAGTTTGGTGAAAGACAGGGTATGGAGCAATCAGCCCCAGCATTTT.

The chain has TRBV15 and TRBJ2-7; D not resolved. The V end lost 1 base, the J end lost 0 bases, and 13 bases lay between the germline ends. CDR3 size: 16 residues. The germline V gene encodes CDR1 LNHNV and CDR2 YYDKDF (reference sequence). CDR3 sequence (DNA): TGTGCCACCAGCAGAGCCGTGGGATTGACCTCCTACGAGCAGTACTTC. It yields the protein CATSRAVGLTSYEQYF.

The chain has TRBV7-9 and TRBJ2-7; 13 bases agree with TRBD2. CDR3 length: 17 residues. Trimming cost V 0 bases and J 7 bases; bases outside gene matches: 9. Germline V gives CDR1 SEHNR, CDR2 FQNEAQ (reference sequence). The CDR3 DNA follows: TGTGCCAGCAGCTTAGCCCGTACTAGCGGGAGGGCCTTTGAGCAGTACTTC. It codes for CASSLARTSGRAFEQYF.

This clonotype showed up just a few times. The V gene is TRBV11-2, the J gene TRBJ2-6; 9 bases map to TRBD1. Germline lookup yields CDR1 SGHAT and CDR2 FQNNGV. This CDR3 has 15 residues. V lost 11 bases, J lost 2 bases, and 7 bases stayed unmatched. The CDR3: CAAPRTGAGANVLTF. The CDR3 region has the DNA TGTGCCGCCCCCCGGACAGGGGCTGGGGCCAACGTCCTGACTTTC.

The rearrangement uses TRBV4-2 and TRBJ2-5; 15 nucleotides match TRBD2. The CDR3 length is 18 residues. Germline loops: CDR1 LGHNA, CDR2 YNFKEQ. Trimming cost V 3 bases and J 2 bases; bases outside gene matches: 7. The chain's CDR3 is CASSHRTSGRGRQETQYF. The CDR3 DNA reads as TGTGCCAGCAGCCATCGGACTAGCGGGAGGGGGAGGCAAGAGACCCAGTACTTC.

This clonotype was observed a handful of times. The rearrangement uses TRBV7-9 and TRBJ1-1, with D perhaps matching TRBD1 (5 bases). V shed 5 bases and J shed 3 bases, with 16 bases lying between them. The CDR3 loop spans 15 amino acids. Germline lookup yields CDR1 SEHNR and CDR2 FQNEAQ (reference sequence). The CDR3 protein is CASSHQGKGHTEAFF. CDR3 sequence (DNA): TGTGCCAGCAGCCACCAGGGCAAGGGTCACACTGAAGCTTTCTTT.

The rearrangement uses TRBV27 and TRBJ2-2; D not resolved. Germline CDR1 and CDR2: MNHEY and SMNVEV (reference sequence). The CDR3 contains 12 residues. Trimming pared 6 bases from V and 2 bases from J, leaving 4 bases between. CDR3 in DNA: TGTGCCAGCAGCCATAACACCGGGGAGCTGTTTTTT. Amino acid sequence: CASSHNTGELFF.

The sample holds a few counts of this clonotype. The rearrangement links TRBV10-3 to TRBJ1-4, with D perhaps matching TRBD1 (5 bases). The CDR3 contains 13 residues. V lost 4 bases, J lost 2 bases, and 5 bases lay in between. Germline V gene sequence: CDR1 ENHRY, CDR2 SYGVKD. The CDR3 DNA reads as TGTGCCATCAGTGGGGACACTAATGAAAAACTGTTTTTT. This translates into CAISGDTNEKLFF.

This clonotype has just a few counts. CDR3 in amino acids: CASRTGTGGPTGANVLTF. The CDR3 bases are TGTGCCAGCAGGACCGGGACAGGGGGCCCCACTGGGGCCAACGTCCTGACTTTC. V usage is TRBV2 and J usage is TRBJ2-6; 12 positions match TRBD1. This CDR3 has 18 amino acids. Germline V gene lookup returns CDR1 SNHLY and CDR2 FYNNEI. The J segment lost 2 bases and the V segment lost 6 bases, leaving 8 bases of the junction unmatched.